This passage covers 5 T cell receptor beta chains from one sample sequenced in a study of T-cell reconstitution after alpha-beta-depleted transplantation in children (dated by TCRdb to 2015 to 2016). The treatment or condition label corresponds to: allogeneic hematopoietic cell transplantation with graft depleted of TCRalphabeta T cells and CD19 B cells. Receptor amplification or capture employed PCR. TCRdb names Illumina HiSeq 2500 as the instrument used. TCR library preparation used molecular barcoding, with unique molecular identifiers applied to normalize quantification of the TCRbeta repertoire. In TCRdb, the public reads were trimmed at Q25 with fastp and aligned with MiXCR, with productive beta chains retained. One record per CDR3 amino acid sequence lists the most common genes and DNA. This sample has hundreds of thousands of distinct CDR3 sequences in its table, and over 10% of those were observed once. The ten largest clones add up to 0.79% of the sample.

Specimen: PBMCs, collected before TCRalphabeta/CD19-depleted stem cell transplant. The receptors were gathered from a girl aged 2-9 years with congenital amegakaryocytic thrombocytopenia, due to receive a stem cell transplant.

This clonotype was detected ten times or more. The rearrangement joins TRBV5-1 to TRBJ2-3; tentative D call: TRBD2 (6 bases). This CDR3 has 15 amino acids. The V and J ends lost 6 bases and 4 bases respectively, with 18 bases between them. Germline CDR1 SGHRS, CDR2 YFSETQ. The CDR3 sequence: CASNPLALNADTQYF. CDR3 nucleotide sequence: TGCGCCAGCAATCCGCTAGCGCTGAATGCAGATACGCAGTATTTT.

The V and J genes are TRBV6-5 and TRBJ1-2; possible D gene TRBD1, 5 bases. This CDR3 has 17 residues. V dropped 8 bases and J dropped 1 base, with 23 bases sitting between them. Germline CDR1 and CDR2: MNHEY and SVGAGI. This CDR3 reads CASVWQGRRYLNYGYTF. In DNA form, the CDR3 reads TGTGCCAGCGTTTGGCAGGGCCGGCGATATCTTAACTATGGCTACACCTTC.

The chain uses TRBV7-6 and TRBJ2-3, with 16 positions matching TRBD2. J lost 8 bases, V lost 3 bases, and 2 bases had no gene match. From germline, CDR1 is SGHVS and CDR2 FNYEAQ. This CDR3 contains 15 residues. In DNA, the CDR3 is TGTGCCAGCAGCTTGGGACTAGCGGGAGGGGCTACGCAGTATTTT. Its protein is CASSLGLAGGATQYF.

This clonotype appeared many times. The chain recombines TRBV12-3 or TRBV12-4 with TRBJ1-5, with unresolved D. V shed 7 bases and J shed 3 bases, with 10 bases lying between them. The length of the CDR3 is 13 residues. The DNA for the CDR3 is TGTGCCAGCACCTGGACCGTCAATCAGCCCCAGCATTTT. This translates into CASTWTVNQPQHF.

The V call is TRBV2, the J call TRBJ1-5, with D uncertain. Trimming stripped 11 bases from V and 0 bases from J, with 17 bases between. Germline CDR1 is SNHLY and CDR2 is FYNNEI. CDR3 length equals 15 residues. The CDR3 loop is CASRGLAYSNQPQHF. The DNA for the CDR3 is TGTGCCTCACGAGGGTTGGCCTATAGCAATCAGCCCCAGCATTTT.